The clone carrying this T cell receptor beta chain was found a few times. Looked up from germline, CDR1 is SGHDN and CDR2 is FVKESK. Trimming took off 1 base at V and 11 bases at J, with 11 bases between the two ends. The CDR3 extends over 13 amino acids. Isolation per sample recovered at least 6 million PBMCs. The data originate from a study of blood T cells in healthy people across ages. Primers used in a second PCR of roughly 6 to 12 cycles were a sample-barcoded 5' primer and a J-beta primer mix. TCRdb used MiXCR to reprocess the 5' RACE reads, holding one entry per CDR3 protein. The data contain more than 650,000 distinct CDR3 sequences, 20% to 25% of them singletons.

The receptor was derived from a man between 70 and 80 years old in good health. The gene calls are TRBV14 and TRBJ1-4; D is uncertain. Sequenced material: blood. The CDR3 is CASSQAVREKLFF. CDR3 in DNA: TGTGCCAGCAGCCAAGCAGTAAGAGAGAAACTGTTTTTT.